This TCR beta chain was observed in a study of CD4 T cell repertoires in COVID-19. Study-level background: After less than 12 days of IL-2 expansion, CFSE-low cells were relabeled and restimulated with other coronavirus spikes.

Points on this clone: Its antigen is undetermined.

The study's findings and limits: Sharing of several most expanded SARS-CoV-2-reactive clonotypes across memory subsets suggested intraclonal diversification. In SARS-CoV and/or HKU1 spike cultures, between about 6 and 25% of SARS-CoV-2 clonotypes reappeared.

The memory T cells were sequenced right after ex vivo isolation, without culture. Assay: immunoSEQ multiplex PCR; the TCRdb copy retains only in-frame clones and omits some. Of 20,000 or so clones listed, about nine tenths are singletons. J was trimmed by 0 bases and V by 6 bases; bases with no gene match: 5. The CDR3 has 16 residues. CDR1 and CDR2 (germline): SNHLY, FYNNEI. The chain employs TRBV2 and TRBJ1-4, with 9 bases that match TRBD1. The clonotype originates from a human donor who had COVID-19. Sequencing used central memory CD4+ T cells from blood, obtained before the COVID-19 pandemic. CDR3 sequence (DNA): TGTGCCAGCAGGCCGGGACAGGGCCCAACTAATGAAAAACTGTTTTTT. Translation gives CASRPGQGPTNEKLFF.